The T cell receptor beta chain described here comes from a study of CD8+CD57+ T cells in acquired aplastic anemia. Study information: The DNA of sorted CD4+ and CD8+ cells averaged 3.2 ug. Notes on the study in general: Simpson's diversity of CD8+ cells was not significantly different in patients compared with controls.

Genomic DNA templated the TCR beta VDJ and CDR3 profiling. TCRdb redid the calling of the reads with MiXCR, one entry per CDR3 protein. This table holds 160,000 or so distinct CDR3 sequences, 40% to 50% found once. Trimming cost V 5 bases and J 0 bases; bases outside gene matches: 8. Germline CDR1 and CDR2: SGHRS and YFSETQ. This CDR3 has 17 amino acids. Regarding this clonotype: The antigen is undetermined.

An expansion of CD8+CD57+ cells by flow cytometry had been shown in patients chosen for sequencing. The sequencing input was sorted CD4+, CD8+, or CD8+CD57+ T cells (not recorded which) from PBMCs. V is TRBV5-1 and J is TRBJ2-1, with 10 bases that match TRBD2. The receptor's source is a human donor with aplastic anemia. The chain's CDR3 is CASRVGLAESSYNEQFF. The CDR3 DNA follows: TGCGCCAGCAGGGTAGGACTAGCGGAAAGCTCCTACAATGAGCAGTTCTTC.